This T cell receptor (beta chain) was sequenced in a study of blood T cell repertoires in COVID-19 (dated by TCRdb to the early 2020s). The study in broad terms: Samples from collaborators originated in the United States, Italy and Spain and spanned both the acute and convalescent phases of COVID-19. The material from the prospective study consisted of cDNA or gDNA derived from T cells, B-cell-depleted T cells, or PBMCs. The dataset comprised deeply sampled blood TCRbeta repertoires from subjects exposed to, actively infected with, or recovered from COVID-19. The repertoires were released in a freely available public database intended as a resource for research on the immune response to SARS-CoV-2. Samples were obtained from the ongoing ImmuneRACE study (first 160 participants) and from some 1,200 subjects provided by 6 global collaborators. The sample metadata nearly always contained a de-identified subject ID, COVID-19 status, age in years and sex. HLA class I and class II types, where available, came from metadata supplied by the sample provider rather than from assay-based typing.

The paper's findings and limits, for the study overall: The amount of clinical and demographic metadata varied by source and participant and was provided uncurated.

TCRbeta CDR3 regions were amplified from genomic DNA using the immunoSEQ Assay, a bias-controlled multiplex PCR. On the authors' methods: The number of nucleated cells in each sample was estimated from the amplification of reference gene primers within the assay. To quantify the absolute abundance of each unique TCRbeta CDR3 rearrangement, sequence reads were collapsed and filtered. For each sample, productive Simpson clonality was calculated as the square root of Simpson's diversity index over productive rearrangements. In its TCRdb copy, this immuneACCESS table keeps in-frame sequences only and misses some clones. Where compared with another copy, unresolved V genes explain less than half of these, and the others have no known cause. V and J calls plus clone size are reproduced from that table; the DNA served to infer D and trimming. This sample has around 230,000 clones in its table, and 86% of those were observed once. The ten largest make up around 3.5% of the sample.

Per the germline V gene (reference sequence), LNHDA is the CDR1 and SQIVND is the CDR2. The CDR3 contains 13 residues, cysteine and phenylalanine counted. Here the CDR3 DNA is all that survives: 39 bases in frame from base 1. Between the V and J ends, shortened by 7 bases and 4 bases respectively, the junction contains 13 bases. Participants in the prospective study were enrolled through a virtual design, were aged roughly 18 to 90 years, and lived in approximately 24 United States geographic areas. To assign participants to cohorts, the prospective study relied on clinical history that participants themselves reported in a screening survey and a study questionnaire. In the prospective study, whole blood, serum and a nasopharyngeal or oropharyngeal swab were collected from each participant by mobile phlebotomists. Additional blood draws and questionnaires over an approximately two-month period could optionally be provided by prospective study participants. Before DNA extraction, blood samples from the prospective study were shipped at room temperature or frozen.

Only a few counts were recorded for this clone. No cognate antigen has been identified for it. Per-nucleotide qualities are absent, and no much larger clonotype sits a single base away. The chain is assembled from TRBV19 and TRBJ1-1; a tentative D call is TRBD1 (6 bases match). This TCR came from a woman aged 35 to 49 with acute COVID-19. Sequenced material: PBMCs or T cells enriched from blood (not recorded which). The DNA sequence is TGTGCCAGTACCCGCGGGGGCGCCACTGAAGCTTTCTTT. Its amino acids are CASTRGGATEAFF.